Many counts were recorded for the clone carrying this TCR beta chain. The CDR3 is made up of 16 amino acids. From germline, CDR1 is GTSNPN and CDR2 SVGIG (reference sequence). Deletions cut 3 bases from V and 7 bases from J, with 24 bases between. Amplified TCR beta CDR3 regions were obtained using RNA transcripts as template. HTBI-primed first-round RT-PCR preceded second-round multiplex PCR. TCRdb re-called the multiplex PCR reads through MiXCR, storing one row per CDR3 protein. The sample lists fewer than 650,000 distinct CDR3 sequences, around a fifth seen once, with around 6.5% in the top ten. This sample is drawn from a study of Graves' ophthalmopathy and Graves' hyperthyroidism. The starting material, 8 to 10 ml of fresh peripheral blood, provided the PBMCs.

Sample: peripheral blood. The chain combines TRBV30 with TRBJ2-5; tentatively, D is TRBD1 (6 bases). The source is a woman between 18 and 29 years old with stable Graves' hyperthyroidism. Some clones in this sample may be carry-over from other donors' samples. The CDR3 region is CAWRGPGTTHEGTQYF. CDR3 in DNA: TGTGCCTGGAGGGGGCCCGGGACAACCCATGAAGGGACCCAGTACTTC.